These T cell receptor beta chains were read from a single sample in a study of lymphopenia after photon versus proton radiotherapy. The repertoire was sequenced with immunoSEQ multiplex PCR; TCRdb's copy has only in-frame clones and lacks some. Seen here are about 65,000 clones, approximately 87% observed once, and the top ten hold less than 14%. This sample comprised peripheral blood, obtained from a patient treated with proton-based radiotherapy. These receptors were taken from a man older than 75 with esophageal cancer. Each CDR3 is given with its conserved first and last residue. D genes are given only for firm matches.

cdr3_aa j_call v_call d_call
CASSLETGAGNTIYF TRBJ1-3 TRBV5-1 TRBD1
CSVGLRDRGYNEQFF TRBJ2-1 TRBV29-1 TRBD1
CASSGGTSGVTETQYF TRBJ2-5 TRBV2 TRBD2
CASSLGHYNEQFF TRBJ2-1 TRBV7-2 .
CASSLGELAGGFWETQYF TRBJ2-5 TRBV11-2 TRBD2
CASRVAGGQSSYNEQFF TRBJ2-1 TRBV2 TRBD2
CASSYNGDGSPLHF TRBJ1-6 TRBV6-5 .
CASSIGTGTGELFF TRBJ2-2 TRBV19 .
CASSVYPLAEQYF TRBJ2-7 TRBV9 .
CASTPKLAGRPPIF TRBJ2-1 TRBV2 .
CATSGFDYSYGYTF TRBJ1-2 TRBV19 .
CASSFGYQETQYF TRBJ2-5 TRBV7-6 .
CASIGGTSYEQYF TRBJ2-7 TRBV2 .
CASSQDRGAGEYSGNTIYF TRBJ1-3 TRBV4-3 .
CASSPRGQGIYGYTF TRBJ1-2 TRBV7-6 .
CASSLVQGGFNEQFF TRBJ2-1 TRBV5-1 TRBD1
CASSEGTSGYNEQFF TRBJ2-1 TRBV2 TRBD2
CASSQEVPVANTGELFF TRBJ2-2 TRBV4-1 .
CASSDGADYGYTF TRBJ1-2 TRBV10-1 .
CASSKWGYEQYF TRBJ2-7 TRBV7-2 .
CASSLGQKRDTQYF TRBJ2-3 TRBV5-6 .
CASSLQPGQGNYEQYF TRBJ2-7 TRBV5-5 TRBD1
CASSLVSAETQYF TRBJ2-5 TRBV13 .
CASSLVPDRNTEAFF TRBJ1-1 TRBV5-1 .
CSVSTGGNYEQYF TRBJ2-7 TRBV29-1 TRBD2
CASSPRGRGRVEAFF TRBJ1-1 TRBV19 TRBD1